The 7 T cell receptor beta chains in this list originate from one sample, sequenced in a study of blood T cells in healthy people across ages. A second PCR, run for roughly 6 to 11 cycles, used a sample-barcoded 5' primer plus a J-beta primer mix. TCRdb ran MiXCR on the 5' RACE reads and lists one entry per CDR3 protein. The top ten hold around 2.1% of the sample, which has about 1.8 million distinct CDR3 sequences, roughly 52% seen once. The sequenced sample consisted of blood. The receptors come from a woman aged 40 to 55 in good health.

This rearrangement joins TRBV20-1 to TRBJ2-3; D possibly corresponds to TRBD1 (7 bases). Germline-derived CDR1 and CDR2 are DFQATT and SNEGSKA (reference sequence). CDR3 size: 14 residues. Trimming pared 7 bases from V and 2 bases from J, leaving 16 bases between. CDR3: CSGLGDSSTDTQYF. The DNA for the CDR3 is TGCAGTGGACTAGGGGACAGCTCCACAGATACGCAGTATTTT.

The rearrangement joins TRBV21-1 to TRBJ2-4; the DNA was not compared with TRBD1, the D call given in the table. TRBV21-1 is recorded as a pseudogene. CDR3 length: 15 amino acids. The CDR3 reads CASSLRGPHPTEQYF. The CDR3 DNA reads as TGTGCCAGCAGCCTCAGGGGGCCCCATCCCACGGAGCAGTACTTC.

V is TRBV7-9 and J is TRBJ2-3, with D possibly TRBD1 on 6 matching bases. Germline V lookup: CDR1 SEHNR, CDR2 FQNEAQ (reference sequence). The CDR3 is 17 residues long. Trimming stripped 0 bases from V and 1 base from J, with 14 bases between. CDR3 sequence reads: CASSLAAWTERTDTQYF. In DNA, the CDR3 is TGTGCCAGCAGCTTAGCAGCGTGGACAGAGCGCACAGATACGCAGTATTTT.

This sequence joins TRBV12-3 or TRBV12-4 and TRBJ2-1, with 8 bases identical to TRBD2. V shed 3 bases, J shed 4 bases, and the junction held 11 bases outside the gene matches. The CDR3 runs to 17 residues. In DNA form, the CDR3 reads TGTGCCAGCAGTTTCAAGCGGGGGCGGGGCTATTACAATGAGCAGTTCTTC. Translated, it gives CASSFKRGRGYYNEQFF.

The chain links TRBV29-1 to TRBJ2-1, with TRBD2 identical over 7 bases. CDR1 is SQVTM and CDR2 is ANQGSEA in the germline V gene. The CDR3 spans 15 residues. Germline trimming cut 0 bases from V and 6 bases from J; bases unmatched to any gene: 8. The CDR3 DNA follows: TGCAGCGTTGAAGATTCCCTGGGGAGGGTCAATGAGCAGTTCTTC. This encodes CSVEDSLGRVNEQFF.

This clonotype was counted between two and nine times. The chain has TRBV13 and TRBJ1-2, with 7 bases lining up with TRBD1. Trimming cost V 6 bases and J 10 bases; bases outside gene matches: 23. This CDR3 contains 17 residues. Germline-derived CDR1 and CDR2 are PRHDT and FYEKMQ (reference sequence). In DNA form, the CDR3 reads TGTGCCAGCAGTTCCGTCACACCGGGACAGTTATCTATGGACTACACCTTC. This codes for CASSSVTPGQLSMDYTF.

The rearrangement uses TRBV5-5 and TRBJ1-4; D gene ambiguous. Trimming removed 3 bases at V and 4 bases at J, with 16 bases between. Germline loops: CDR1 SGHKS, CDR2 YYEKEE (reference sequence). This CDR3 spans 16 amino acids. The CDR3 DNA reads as TGTGCCAGCAGCTGGGGAAGGGTGGCGGTTAATGAAAAACTGTTTTTT. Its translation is CASSWGRVAVNEKLFF.